These 4 T cell receptor beta chains were all obtained from the same sample, sequenced in a study of blood T cell repertoires in COVID-19. Method: immunoSEQ multiplex PCR; TCRdb's copy keeps in-frame clones and lacks some. There are around 300,000 clones in the sample; approximately 83% occur only once, and roughly 10% lies in the top ten. Source material: peripheral blood. Receptors were obtained from a woman in her forties or fifties who had recovered from COVID-19.

The genes are TRBV3-1 (or the pseudogene TRBV3-2) and TRBJ1-5, with 8 bases fitting TRBD1. This CDR3 comprises 15 residues. Per germline, CDR1 LGHDT and CDR2 YNNKEL (reference sequence). V lost 0 bases, J lost 7 bases, and 5 bases stayed unmatched. The CDR3 protein is CASSQDATGDQPQHF. The CDR3 bases are TGTGCCAGCAGCCAAGACGCGACAGGGGACCAGCCCCAGCATTTT.

This clone is a singleton in its sample. The sample has other DNA sequences that encode this CDR3 too. The chain couples TRBV28 to TRBJ1-1; D gene uncertain. With 1 base removed from V and 4 bases from J, the gap between germline ends came to 7 bases. The CDR3 spans 13 residues. Germline CDR1 MDHEN, CDR2 SYDVKM. The CDR3 reads CASSLSRVTEAFF. In DNA, the CDR3 is TGTGCCAGCAGTTTATCGAGGGTCACTGAAGCTTTCTTT.

V and J are TRBV12-3 or TRBV12-4 and TRBJ2-7, with D tentatively TRBD2 (5 bases). This CDR3 spans 13 amino acids. V lost 5 bases, J lost 0 bases, and 8 bases lay in between. As DNA, the CDR3 is TGTGCCAGCAGTGCTACTAGCTCCTACGAGCAGTACTTC. Translation gives CASSATSSYEQYF.

This clone was recorded a few times. The rearrangement joins TRBV18 to TRBJ2-2, with a tentative D call TRBD2 (5 bases). Germline CDR1 reads KGHSH; CDR2 reads LQKENI. The germline V and J ends were trimmed by 6 bases and 1 base, with 15 bases remaining between them. The CDR3 extends over 16 amino acids. The DNA for the CDR3 is TGTGCCAGCTCTGAGAACGGAGGCGGGAACACCGGGGAGCTGTTTTTT. Its protein is CASSENGGGNTGELFF.